A single T cell receptor (beta chain) is shown here with its context. Its antigen is not identified. The sample is drawn from a study of T cell responses to AZD1222 COVID-19 vaccine. The germline V gene has CDR1 LGHDT and CDR2 YNNKEL (reference sequence). With 2 bases clipped from V and 2 bases from J, the junction kept 9 bases outside the gene matches. The CDR3 consists of 16 residues. Repertoires were generated with immunoSEQ multiplex PCR, while TCRdb's copy carries only in-frame clones and drops some. The table shows fewer than 180,000 clones, with 90% occurring only once. Study outcomes and limitations: Repertoires in all cases were sampled only once the peak T cell response had passed. Two AZD1222 doses significantly raised spike-specific TCR breadth and depth over controls. Clonal diversity may have been underestimated, and the donors were mostly white British, with more females than males. Seropositive status at baseline applied to only five or six AZD1222 recipients.

Here the sequenced sample was peripheral blood, taken 28 days after the second AZD1222 dose. This sequence originates from an adult who received the AZD1222 COVID-19 vaccine. This chain uses TRBV3-1 (or the pseudogene TRBV3-2) with TRBJ2-7, with 7 nucleotides matching TRBD2. The CDR3 DNA sequence: TGTGCCAGCAGCCAATTAAGTGGACTAGGGGCCTACGAGCAGTACTTC. Protein product: CASSQLSGLGAYEQYF.